This T cell receptor beta chain was identified during a study of early T cells in non-severe SARS-CoV-2 infection (dated by TCRdb to the early 2020s). Some background on the complete study: Because TCR sequencing was done on bulk RNA from unsorted whole blood, the alpha and beta chains could not be paired.

Library prep was done by 5' RACE. Instrument on record: NextSeq 500. To correct for sequencing error and PCR bias, the TCR library protocol tagged individual cDNA molecules with unique molecular identifiers. Both TCR alpha and beta chains were sequenced, and tight co-correlation was observed between alpha and beta sequence abundances in each sample. In the original analysis: Decombinator V4 was used to annotate TCR sequences for V gene, J gene and CDR3. TCRs were defined as expanded if a significant change between any two time points was detected under a Poisson model with p below 0.0001. TCR abundances were normalised to the total number of TCRs sequenced in each sample and reported as counts per million. MAIT TCRs were defined by TRAV1-2 paired with TRAJ12, TRAJ20 or TRAJ33, and iNKT TCRs by TRAV10 paired with TRAJ18. VDJdb, accessed 1 November 2021, was searched for CMV, EBV and SARS-CoV-2 annotated TCRs, with TCRs annotated for multiple antigens excluded. TCRdb redid the processing of the public reads, applying fastp at Q25 and MiXCR, and retained in-frame beta chains. CDR3 protein duplicates are merged, each entry listing the most common genes and DNA. The V and J calls were not made by the authors but by TCRdb's processing. This sample has approximately 99,000 distinct CDR3 sequences in its table, and 12% of those were observed once. The ten largest clones add up to around 3.2% of the sample.

In its sample, this clonotype was seen many times. Its target antigen remains unknown. Base qualities are missing; no much larger clone stands one base away. Sequences LNHDA (CDR1) and SQIVND (CDR2) are obtained from the germline V gene (reference sequence). Relative to germline, V is missing 6 bases and J is missing 6 bases, with 5 bases of the junction outside any gene match. Reading from cysteine to phenylalanine, the CDR3 counts 13 amino acids. Only the CDR3 region is kept as DNA, spanning 39 bases read in frame from base 1. The study was a case-control design nested within a healthcare worker cohort in London, UK, with weekly nasopharyngeal swab PCR tests and blood sampling. Between 23 and 31 March 2020, the week of the UK lockdown, healthcare workers were enrolled and then followed up weekly for as long as 16 weeks. Results the study describes overall, beyond this receptor: VDJdb matching was skewed toward anti-spike CD8 responses, so virus-specific expansions were likely underestimated and private and CD4 specificities were missed.

This clonotype originated in an adult who was a healthcare worker with PCR-confirmed SARS-CoV-2 infection or an uninfected control (not recorded which). The rearranged chain carries TRBV19 and TRBJ2-1; 7 central bases correspond to TRBD1. Sequencing was done on a sample of whole blood. The nucleotide sequence reads as follows: TGTGCCAGTAGCCTGACAGGGCTCAATGAGCAGTTCTTC. It is translated as CASSLTGLNEQFF.